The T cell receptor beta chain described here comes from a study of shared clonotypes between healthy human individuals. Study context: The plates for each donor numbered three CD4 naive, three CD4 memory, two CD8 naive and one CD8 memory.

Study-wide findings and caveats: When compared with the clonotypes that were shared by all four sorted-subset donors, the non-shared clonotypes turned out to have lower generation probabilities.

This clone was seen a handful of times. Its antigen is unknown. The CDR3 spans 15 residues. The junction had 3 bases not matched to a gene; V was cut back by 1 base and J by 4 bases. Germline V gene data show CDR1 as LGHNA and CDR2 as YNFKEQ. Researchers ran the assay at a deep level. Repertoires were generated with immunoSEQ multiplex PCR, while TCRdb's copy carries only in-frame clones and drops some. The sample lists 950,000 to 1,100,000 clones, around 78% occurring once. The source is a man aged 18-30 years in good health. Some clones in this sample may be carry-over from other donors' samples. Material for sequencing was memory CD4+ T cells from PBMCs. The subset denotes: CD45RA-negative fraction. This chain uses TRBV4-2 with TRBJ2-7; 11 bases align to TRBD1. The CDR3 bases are TGTGCCAGCAGCCAAGGAGGGACAGGGGGATACGAGCAGTACTTC. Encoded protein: CASSQGGTGGYEQYF.